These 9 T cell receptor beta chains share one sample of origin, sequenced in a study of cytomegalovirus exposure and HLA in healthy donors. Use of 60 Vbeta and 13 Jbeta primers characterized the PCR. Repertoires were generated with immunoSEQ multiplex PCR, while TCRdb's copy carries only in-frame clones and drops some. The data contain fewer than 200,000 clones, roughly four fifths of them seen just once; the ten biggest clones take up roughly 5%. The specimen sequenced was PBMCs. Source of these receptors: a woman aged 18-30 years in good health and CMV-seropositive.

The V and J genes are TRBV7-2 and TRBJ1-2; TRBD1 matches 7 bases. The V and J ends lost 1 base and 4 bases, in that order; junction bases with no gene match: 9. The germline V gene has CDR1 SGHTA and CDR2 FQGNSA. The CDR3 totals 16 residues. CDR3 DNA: TGTGCCAGCAGCTTAGAGGGGGACAGCCGGACCTATGGCTACACCTTC. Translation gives CASSLEGDSRTYGYTF.

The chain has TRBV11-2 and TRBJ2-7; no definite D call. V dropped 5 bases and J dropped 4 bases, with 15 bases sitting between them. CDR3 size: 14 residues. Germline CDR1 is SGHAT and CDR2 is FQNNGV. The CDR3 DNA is TGTGCCAGCAGCCTATCCTTCCTTGCGTACGAGCAGTACTTC. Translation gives CASSLSFLAYEQYF.

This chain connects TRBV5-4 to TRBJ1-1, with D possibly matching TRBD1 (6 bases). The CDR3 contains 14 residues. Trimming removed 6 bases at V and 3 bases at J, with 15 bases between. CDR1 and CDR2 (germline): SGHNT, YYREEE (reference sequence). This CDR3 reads CASNLQGGYTEAFF. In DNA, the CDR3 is TGTGCCAGCAACCTACAGGGTGGGTACACTGAAGCTTTCTTT. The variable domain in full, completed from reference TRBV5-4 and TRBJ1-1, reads ETGVTQSPTHLIKTRGQQVTLRCSSQSGHNTVSWYQQALGQGPQFIFQYYREEENGRGNFPPRFSGLQFPNYSSELNVNALELDDSALYLCASNLQGGYTEAFFGQGTRLTVV.

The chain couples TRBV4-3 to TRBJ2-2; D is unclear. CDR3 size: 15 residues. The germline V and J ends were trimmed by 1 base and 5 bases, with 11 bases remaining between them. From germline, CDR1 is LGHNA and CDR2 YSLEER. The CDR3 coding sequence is TGCGCCAGCAGCCAAGGCGAGACACTTACCGGGGAGCTGTTTTTT. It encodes CASSQGETLTGELFF.

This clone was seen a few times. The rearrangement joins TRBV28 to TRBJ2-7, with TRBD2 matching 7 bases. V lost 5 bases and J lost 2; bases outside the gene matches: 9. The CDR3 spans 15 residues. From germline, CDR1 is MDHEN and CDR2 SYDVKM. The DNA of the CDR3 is TGTGCCAGCAGTCTCGGACTAGTTAGTGCCTACGAGCAGTACTTC. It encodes CASSLGLVSAYEQYF.

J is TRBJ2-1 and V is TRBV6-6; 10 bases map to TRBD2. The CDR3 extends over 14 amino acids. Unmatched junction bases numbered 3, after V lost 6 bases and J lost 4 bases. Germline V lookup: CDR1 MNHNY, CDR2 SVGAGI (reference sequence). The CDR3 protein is CASRSGGDYNEQFF. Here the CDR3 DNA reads TGTGCCAGCAGAAGCGGGGGGGATTACAATGAGCAGTTCTTC.

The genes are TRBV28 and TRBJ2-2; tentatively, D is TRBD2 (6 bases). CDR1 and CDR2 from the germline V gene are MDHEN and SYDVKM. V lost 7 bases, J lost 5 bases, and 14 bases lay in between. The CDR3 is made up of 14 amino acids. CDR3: CASTLSGGTGELFF. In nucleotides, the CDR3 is TGTGCCAGCACCCTCTCTGGGGGGACCGGGGAGCTGTTTTTT.

CDR3 bases: TGTGCCAGCAGCTTTCGGACAGGGATCTCCGGGGAGCTGTTTTTT. Amino acids: CASSFRTGISGELFF. This rearrangement joins TRBV5-5 to TRBJ2-2, with 8 bases that match TRBD1. The germline gives CDR1 SGHKS, CDR2 YYEKEE (reference sequence). CDR3 length: 15 amino acids. V lost 2 bases and J lost 6; bases outside the gene matches: 6.

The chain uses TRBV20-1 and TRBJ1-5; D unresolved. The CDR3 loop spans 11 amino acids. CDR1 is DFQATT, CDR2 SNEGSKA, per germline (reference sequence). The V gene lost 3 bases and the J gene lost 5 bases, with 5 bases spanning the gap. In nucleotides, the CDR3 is TGCAGTGCTAGTTCCGATCAGCCCCAGCATTTT. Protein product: CSASSDQPQHF.